This T cell receptor beta chain was profiled in a study of T-cell reconstitution after alpha-beta-depleted transplantation in children (dated by TCRdb to the mid-2010s). At the level of the whole study: Using TCR repertoire profiling, the study quantitatively followed how T-cell immune reconstitution unfolded in children after TCRalphabeta/CD19-depleted allogeneic hematopoietic cell transplantation.

Receptor libraries were prepared by PCR. For sequencing, an Illumina HiSeq 2500 was employed. To normalize quantification of the TCRbeta repertoire, the TCR libraries were built with molecular barcoding that relied on unique molecular identifiers. TCRdb's own reprocessing of the public reads used fastp at Q25 and MiXCR and kept productive beta chains. Identical CDR3 proteins give one entry, which carries the most common genes and DNA. Within this sample are 600,000 to 700,000 distinct CDR3 sequences, with 16% of them counted one time only. The ten top clones hold 0.9% to 1.2% of the sample. The table lists this clonotype with many counts. Its antigen remains unidentified. Within one base of it there is no much larger clone, and no base qualities were kept. V sheds 0 bases and J sheds 3 bases, leaving 8 bases between their ends. The CDR3 runs 13 residues from the cysteine to the phenylalanine. Only CDR3 DNA is held: 39 bases, read in frame from base 1. CDR1 DFQATT and CDR2 SNEGSKA are derived from the germline V gene (reference sequence).

Recombination connected TRBV20-1 to TRBJ1-2, with the identity of the D gene unclear. The specimen comprised PBMCs from the stem cell graft donor, sampled from the stem cell graft. The source of this sequence is a human donor who donated a stem cell graft to a child with acute myeloid leukemia. The CDR3 corresponds to CSARDPPDYGYTF. The DNA sequence follows: TGCAGTGCTAGAGATCCCCCCGACTATGGCTACACCTTC.